Below, 3 T cell receptor beta chains from the same sample are listed, as sequenced in a study of shared clonotypes between healthy human individuals. Positively selected for CCR7, the CD45RO-negative cells used as naive CD8 cells excluded terminally differentiated effector memory CD45RA+ cells. TCRdb's table, derived via immunoSEQ multiplex PCR, lists solely in-frame clones and lacks some. This table holds about 2.1 million clones, more than 85% found once. Specimen: naive CD8+ T cells from PBMCs. Receptors originate from a man aged 18 to 30 in good health. Some clones in this sample may be carry-over from other donors' samples.

This clone was found a few times. Other DNA variants within this sample encode the same CDR3. The genes are TRBV11-2 and TRBJ2-7; D gene uncertain. This CDR3 region has 10 residues. Per the germline V gene, CDR1 is SGHAT and CDR2 is FQNNGV. V dropped 5 bases and J dropped 4 bases, with 3 bases sitting between them. The CDR3 region has the DNA TGTGCCAGCAGCGGGTACGAGCAGTACTTC. Translated: CASSGYEQYF.

The genes are TRBV13 and TRBJ2-7; 10 bases match TRBD2. With V trimmed by 4 bases and J by 4 bases, 10 bases remained unmatched. This CDR3 has 16 residues. Germline loops: CDR1 PRHDT, CDR2 FYEKMQ (reference sequence). The CDR3 sequence is CASSWSASGSMYEQYF. The CDR3 DNA sequence: TGTGCCAGCAGCTGGTCGGCTAGCGGGAGTATGTACGAGCAGTACTTC.

V gene TRBV11-2 combines with J gene TRBJ2-7; no definite D call. This CDR3 region has 13 residues. V was trimmed by 3 bases and J by 2 bases, leaving 8 bases between them. CDR1 and CDR2 from the germline V gene are SGHAT and FQNNGV. The CDR3 loop reads CASSFFGTYEQYF. CDR3 DNA: TGTGCCAGCAGCTTTTTCGGCACCTACGAGCAGTACTTC.